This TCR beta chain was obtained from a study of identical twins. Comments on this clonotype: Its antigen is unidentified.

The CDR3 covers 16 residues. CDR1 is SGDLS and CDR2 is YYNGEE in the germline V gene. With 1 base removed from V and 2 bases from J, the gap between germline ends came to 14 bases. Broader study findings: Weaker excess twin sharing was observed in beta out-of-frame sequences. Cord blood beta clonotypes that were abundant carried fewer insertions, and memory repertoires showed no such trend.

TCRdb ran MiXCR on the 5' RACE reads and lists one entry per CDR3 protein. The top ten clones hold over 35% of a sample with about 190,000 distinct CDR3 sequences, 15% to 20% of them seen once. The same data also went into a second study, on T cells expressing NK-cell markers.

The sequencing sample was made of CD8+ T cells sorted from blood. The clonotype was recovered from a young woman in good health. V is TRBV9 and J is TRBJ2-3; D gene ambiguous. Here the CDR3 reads CASSVLFRAPTDTQYF. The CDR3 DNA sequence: TGTGCCAGCAGCGTATTGTTCCGCGCCCCCACAGATACGCAGTATTTT.